This T cell receptor (beta chain) was identified during a study of cytomegalovirus exposure and HLA in healthy donors. Whole-study findings and limits: The TCR clusters that emerged in the first cohort tended, a later analysis found, to co-occur in the approximately 110 validation repertoires.

Germline V gene data show CDR1 as SNHLY and CDR2 as FYNNEI. V was clipped by 1 base and J by 6 bases, with 13 bases between them. CDR3 size: 15 residues. TCRdb's copy holds only in-frame clones and misses some; the assay was immunoSEQ multiplex PCR. The sample shows some 120,000 clones, about 85% of them seen only once. Concerning this clone: What it recognizes is unknown.

Sequencing was done on a sample of PBMCs. V usage is TRBV2 and J usage is TRBJ2-1, with D perhaps matching TRBD2 (6 bases). This sequence was found in a woman in her twenties or thirties in good health and CMV-seronegative. CDR3 nucleotide sequence: TGTGCCAGCAGTGAAGGGGTCAGGGACTCCAATGAGCAGTTCTTC. Amino acids: CASSEGVRDSNEQFF.